Sequencing of this TCR beta chain was carried out in a study of type 1 regulatory T cells. Germline V lookup: CDR1 SGHVS, CDR2 FQNEAQ. The CDR3 totals 13 residues. The V end lost 8 bases, the J end lost 1 base, and 8 bases lay between the germline ends. TCRdb independently ran MiXCR on the reads; one entry per CDR3 protein. The repertoire has about 42,000 distinct CDR3 sequences, 12% of them found once; the top ten carry around 8%. Note on this clonotype: What it binds is not known.

The rearrangement uses TRBV7-8 and TRBJ2-2; no firm D call. The receptor was derived from a human donor in good health. The sample consisted of cultured non-Tr1 T cells, either the whole culture or a sorted T cell fraction (not recorded which). The CDR3 DNA sequence: TGTGCCAGCGGGCCACAGAACACCGGGGAGCTGTTTTTT. This encodes CASGPQNTGELFF.